The 21 T cell receptor beta chains below were found in one sample sequenced in a study of T-cell memory formation after mild COVID-19. TCRdb passed the 5' RACE reads through MiXCR, listing each CDR3 protein once. The sample has roughly 480,000 distinct CDR3 sequences; approximately 25% are singletons. Sequencing was performed on PBMCs or a T cell subset sorted from them (not recorded which). These receptors all come from an adult woman who had mild COVID-19 (a few samples of this study predate the infection). Cell type and time point are not known.

The rearrangement links TRBV27 to TRBJ2-5, with TRBD1 matching 12 bases. Germline V gene sequence: CDR1 MNHEY, CDR2 SMNVEV (reference sequence). The CDR3 consists of 15 residues. V lost 4 bases and J lost 4; bases outside the gene matches: 4. This CDR3 is CASSYRDRGRETQYF. CDR3 coding DNA: TGTGCCAGCAGTTACCGGGACAGGGGGCGAGAGACCCAGTACTTC.

The rearrangement uses TRBV5-4 and TRBJ1-2; maybe TRBD1 (6 bases). CDR3 length equals 15 residues. V was cut by 3 bases and J by 3 bases, with 15 bases left in between. Per germline, CDR1 SGHNT and CDR2 YYREEE (reference sequence). The CDR3 region has the DNA TGTGCCAGCAGCTACCCGGAGACAGGAGACTATGGCTACACCTTC. This encodes CASSYPETGDYGYTF.

A few counts support this clonotype. V gene TRBV4-3 combines with J gene TRBJ2-5, with a tentative D call TRBD1 (5 bases). Deletions cut 3 bases from V and 1 base from J, with 15 bases between. Per germline, CDR1 LGHNA and CDR2 YSLEER. CDR3 size: 16 residues. In DNA form, the CDR3 reads TGCGCCAGCAGCCATGGAGTAATCGACAGCCAAGAGACCCAGTACTTC. This sequence encodes CASSHGVIDSQETQYF.

This chain connects TRBV5-1 to TRBJ2-5; 8 positions agree with TRBD1. This CDR3 has 13 amino acids. Germline assignment: CDR1 SGHRS and CDR2 YFSETQ. V shed 1 base, J shed 5 bases, and the junction held 1 base outside the gene matches. Here the CDR3 reads CASSLHRGETQYF. The DNA of the CDR3 is TGCGCCAGCAGCTTGCACAGGGGGGAGACCCAGTACTTC.

The chain uses TRBV12-3 or TRBV12-4 and TRBJ2-1; tentatively, D is TRBD2 (6 bases). Between the trimmed V and J ends, which lost 6 bases and 12 bases, there was a span of 15 bases. This CDR3 has 12 amino acids. Here the CDR3 reads CASRGDQGGQFF. Written as DNA, the CDR3 is TGTGCCAGCAGGGGGGATCAGGGAGGGCAGTTCTTC.

The chain is built from TRBV9 and TRBJ2-3; D unresolved. Germline V gene sequence: CDR1 SGDLS, CDR2 YYNGEE. The CDR3 has 16 amino acids. Deletions cut 1 base from V and 1 base from J, with 13 bases between. The CDR3 spells CASSVRASTGTDTQYF. The CDR3 nucleotides are TGTGCCAGCAGCGTAAGAGCCTCAACGGGCACAGATACGCAGTATTTT.

The CDR3 protein is CASRHRGNTEAFF. CDR3 DNA sequence: TGTGCCAGTAGACACAGGGGGAACACTGAAGCTTTCTTT. V is TRBV19 and J is TRBJ1-1; 7 bases are shared with TRBD1. This CDR3 region has 13 residues. V was clipped by 6 bases and J by 1 base; unmatched bases: 2. Germline V lookup: CDR1 LNHDA, CDR2 SQIVND (reference sequence).

The V call is TRBV28, the J call TRBJ2-7, with 10 bases matching TRBD2. V gave up 3 bases and J gave up 4 bases; unmatched junction bases: 9. Germline CDR1 and CDR2: MDHEN and SYDVKM. The CDR3 has 16 residues. The CDR3 nucleotides read TGTGCCAGCAGTTTCCCTGAGCGGGAGGGCCGGTACGAGCAGTACTTC. This codes for CASSFPEREGRYEQYF.

V usage is TRBV6-5 and J usage is TRBJ1-5, with D perhaps matching TRBD1 (6 bases). This CDR3 has 14 amino acids. Germline CDR1 is MNHEY and CDR2 is SVGAGI. The V end lost 6 bases, the J end lost 6 bases, and 15 bases lay between the germline ends. This CDR3 is CASRAPGVGQPQHF. For the CDR3, the DNA is TGTGCCAGCAGAGCCCCAGGGGTGGGTCAGCCCCAGCATTTT.

This clonotype was observed a handful of times. The chain uses TRBV6-5 and TRBJ2-3; D gene uncertain. The V gene's germline CDR1 is MNHEY and CDR2 SVGAGI. The V end lost 6 bases, the J end lost 5 bases, and 21 bases lay between the germline ends. This CDR3 is 16 amino acids long. The CDR3 here is CASSRQDMSLGDTQYF. The CDR3 DNA reads TGTGCCAGCAGCCGACAAGACATGTCGTTAGGAGATACGCAGTATTTT.

The CDR3: CASTLAGGRYGELFF. CDR3 nucleotide sequence: TGTGCCAGCACCTTAGCGGGAGGCCGATACGGGGAGCTGTTTTTT. The V call is TRBV12-3 or TRBV12-4, the J call TRBJ2-2; 10 bases are a match to TRBD2. This CDR3 is built from 15 residues. Losses at the gene ends were 7 bases for V and 7 bases for J; bases not matched to a gene: 9.

This chain links TRBV10-3 with TRBJ2-1, with TRBD2 identical over 14 bases. V lost 3 bases and J lost 7; bases outside the gene matches: 2. Germline CDR1 ENHRY, CDR2 SYGVKD. The CDR3 sequence is 15 residues long. The CDR3 spells CAISDGTSGSNEQFF. The DNA for the CDR3 is TGTGCCATCAGTGATGGGACTAGCGGGAGTAATGAGCAGTTCTTC.

The sample holds a few counts of this clonotype. V gene TRBV7-9 combines with J gene TRBJ2-4, with 8 bases lining up with TRBD2. The germline V gene has CDR1 SEHNR and CDR2 FQNEAQ (reference sequence). The CDR3 contains 12 residues. The ends lost 6 bases at V and 8 bases at J; junction bases unmatched: 3. The CDR3, as DNA: TGTGCCAGCAGTCTCGGGGGGGACATTCAGTACTTC. Encoded protein: CASSLGGDIQYF.

V usage is TRBV30 and J usage is TRBJ2-7, with 7 positions matching TRBD1. Per germline, CDR1 GTSNPN and CDR2 SVGIG (reference sequence). V gave up 8 bases and J gave up 1 base; unmatched junction bases: 8. The length of the CDR3 is 13 residues. CDR3 amino acids: CARDREGSYEQYF. The CDR3 DNA is TGTGCCAGAGACAGGGAAGGATCCTACGAGCAGTACTTC.

This CDR3 reads CATSRVADYNEQFF. The CDR3 nucleotides read TGTGCCACCAGCAGAGTTGCTGACTACAATGAGCAGTTCTTC. The chain links TRBV15 to TRBJ2-1; D not resolved. This CDR3 region has 14 residues. Germline V CDR1 and CDR2: LNHNV, YYDKDF (reference sequence). Trimming cost V 1 base and J 3 bases, with 7 bases left between them.

The V and J genes are TRBV6-2 or TRBV6-3 and TRBJ2-1; the match to TRBD2 covers 9 bases. V lost 2 bases, J lost 0 bases, and 8 bases stayed unmatched. The CDR3 runs to 18 residues. CDR1 MNHEY and CDR2 SVGEGT come from the germline V gene. In DNA form, the CDR3 reads TGTGCCAGCAGTTACGATTTTAGCGGGAGAAGCTCCTACAATGAGCAGTTCTTC. Translating it yields CASSYDFSGRSSYNEQFF.

The sample holds a few counts of this clonotype. This chain uses TRBV7-9 with TRBJ2-1; D unclear. The CDR3 totals 13 residues. V was cut by 4 bases and J by 8 bases, with 12 bases left in between. Germline V gene data show CDR1 as SEHNR and CDR2 as FQNEAQ (reference sequence). CDR3 bases: TGTGCCAGCAGCTGGCGTGAGCCCCATGAGCAGTTCTTC. It encodes CASSWREPHEQFF. Together with reference TRBV7-9 and TRBJ2-1, the CDR3 gives the full variable domain: DTGVSQNPRHKITKRGQNVTFRCDPISEHNRLYWYRQTLGQGPEFLTYFQNEAQLEKSRLLSDRFSAERPKGSFSTLEIQRTEQGDSAMYLCASSWREPHEQFFGPGTRLTVL.

This clonotype has only a few counts. V is TRBV5-1 and J is TRBJ2-7; 9 nucleotides agree with TRBD1. With V trimmed by 0 bases and J by 4 bases, 5 bases remained unmatched. Germline values: CDR1 SGHRS, CDR2 YFSETQ. This CDR3 has 15 amino acids. In DNA form, the CDR3 reads TGCGCCAGCAGCTTGGGAGAACAGGGGGCGTACGAGCAGTACTTC. It specifies CASSLGEQGAYEQYF.

This clonotype was counted ten times or more. CDR3 DNA: TGTGCCAGCACCCCAGGGACAGGCAATCAGCCCCAGCATTTT. Encoded protein: CASTPGTGNQPQHF. The rearrangement uses TRBV7-9 and TRBJ1-5; 7 bases match TRBD1. The CDR3 extends over 14 amino acids. Germline CDR1 and CDR2: SEHNR and FQNEAQ (reference sequence). Trimming removed 7 bases from V and 2 bases from J; junction bases left unmatched: 5.

This chain links TRBV6-6 with TRBJ1-1; D is undetermined. The germline V gene encodes CDR1 MNHNY and CDR2 SVGAGI (reference sequence). Trimming took off 7 bases at V and 10 bases at J, with 22 bases between the two ends. The CDR3 totals 14 residues. This CDR3 is CASNIPGSGSGAFF. The CDR3 bases are TGTGCCAGCAACATCCCGGGGTCGGGGTCCGGAGCTTTCTTT.

The chain uses TRBV29-1 and TRBJ2-7; tentatively, D is TRBD1 (6 bases). CDR1 is SQVTM, CDR2 ANQGSEA, per germline. The CDR3 runs to 13 residues. The ends were cut back, 7 bases at V and 0 bases at J, with 13 bases in the middle. The CDR3, as DNA: TGCAGCGCGACCCGGGACAACTCCTACGAGCAGTACTTC. Its translation is CSATRDNSYEQYF.